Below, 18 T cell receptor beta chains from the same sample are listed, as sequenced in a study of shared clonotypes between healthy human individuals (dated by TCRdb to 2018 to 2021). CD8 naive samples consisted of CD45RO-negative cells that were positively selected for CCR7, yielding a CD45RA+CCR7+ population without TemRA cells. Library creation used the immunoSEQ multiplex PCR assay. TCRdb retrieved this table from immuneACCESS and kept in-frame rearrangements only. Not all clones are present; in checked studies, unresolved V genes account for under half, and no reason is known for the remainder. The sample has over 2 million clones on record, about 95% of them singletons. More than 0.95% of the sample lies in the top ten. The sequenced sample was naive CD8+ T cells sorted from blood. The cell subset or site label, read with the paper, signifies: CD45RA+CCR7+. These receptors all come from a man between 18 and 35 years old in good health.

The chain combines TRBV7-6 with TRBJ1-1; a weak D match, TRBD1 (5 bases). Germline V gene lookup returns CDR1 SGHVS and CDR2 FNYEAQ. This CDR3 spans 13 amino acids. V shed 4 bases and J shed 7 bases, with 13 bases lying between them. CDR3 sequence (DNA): TGTGCCAGCAGCTGGGGAGGGGCAGTTGAAGCTTTCTTT. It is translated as CASSWGGAVEAFF.

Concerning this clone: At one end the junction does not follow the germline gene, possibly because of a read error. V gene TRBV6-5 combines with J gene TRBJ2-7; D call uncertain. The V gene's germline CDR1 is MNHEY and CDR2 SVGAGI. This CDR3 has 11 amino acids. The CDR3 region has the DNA TGTGCCAGCAGGGGCTCCAACGAGCAGTACTTC. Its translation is CASRGSNEQYF.

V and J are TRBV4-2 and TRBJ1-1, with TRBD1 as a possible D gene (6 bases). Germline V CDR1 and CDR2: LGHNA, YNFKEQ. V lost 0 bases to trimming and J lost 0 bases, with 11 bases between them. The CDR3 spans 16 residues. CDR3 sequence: CASSQEWTAMNTEAFF. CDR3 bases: TGTGCCAGCAGCCAAGAGTGGACAGCCATGAACACTGAAGCTTTCTTT.

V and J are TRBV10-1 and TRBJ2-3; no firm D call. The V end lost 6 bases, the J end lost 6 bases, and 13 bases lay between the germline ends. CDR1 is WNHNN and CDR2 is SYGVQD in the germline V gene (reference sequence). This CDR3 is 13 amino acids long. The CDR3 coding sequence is TGCGCCAGCAGACCAGGAGTCACGGATACGCAGTATTTT. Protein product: CASRPGVTDTQYF.

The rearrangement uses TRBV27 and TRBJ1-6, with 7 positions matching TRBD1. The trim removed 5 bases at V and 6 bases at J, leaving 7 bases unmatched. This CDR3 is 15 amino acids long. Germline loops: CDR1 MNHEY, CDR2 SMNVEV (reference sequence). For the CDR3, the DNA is TGTGCCAGCAGTCCCGGGACAGTGAGTAATTCACCCCTCCACTTT. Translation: CASSPGTVSNSPLHF.

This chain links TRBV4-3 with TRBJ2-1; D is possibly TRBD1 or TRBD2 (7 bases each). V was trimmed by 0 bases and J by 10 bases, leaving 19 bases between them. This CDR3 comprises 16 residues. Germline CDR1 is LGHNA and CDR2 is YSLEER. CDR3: CASSQEPAGGDREQFF. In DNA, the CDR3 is TGCGCCAGCAGCCAAGAGCCGGCAGGGGGGGATCGGGAGCAGTTCTTC.

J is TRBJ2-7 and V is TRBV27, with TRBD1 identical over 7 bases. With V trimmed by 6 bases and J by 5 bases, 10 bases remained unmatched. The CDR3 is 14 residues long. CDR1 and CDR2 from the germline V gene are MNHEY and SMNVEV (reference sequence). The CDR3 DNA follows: TGTGCCAGCAGCGCCGGGACAGCTGTCGACGAGCAGTACTTC. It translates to CASSAGTAVDEQYF.

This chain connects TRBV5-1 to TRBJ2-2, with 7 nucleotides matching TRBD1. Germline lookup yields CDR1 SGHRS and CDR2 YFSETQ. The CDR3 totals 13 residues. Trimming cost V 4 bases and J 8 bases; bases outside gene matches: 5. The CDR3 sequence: CASSKTGYGELFF. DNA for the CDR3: TGCGCCAGCAGCAAGACAGGGTATGGGGAGCTGTTTTTT.

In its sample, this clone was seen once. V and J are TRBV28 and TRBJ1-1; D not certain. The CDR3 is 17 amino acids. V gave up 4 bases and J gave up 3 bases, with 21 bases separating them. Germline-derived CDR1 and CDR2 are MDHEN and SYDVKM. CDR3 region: CASSSDESTLRDTEAFF. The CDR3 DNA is TGTGCCAGCAGTTCAGATGAATCTACTTTAAGGGACACTGAAGCTTTCTTT.

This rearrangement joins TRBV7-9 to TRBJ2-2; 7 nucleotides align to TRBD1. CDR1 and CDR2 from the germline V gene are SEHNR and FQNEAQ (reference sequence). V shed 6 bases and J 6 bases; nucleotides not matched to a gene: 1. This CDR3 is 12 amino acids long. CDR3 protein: CASRQGAGELFF. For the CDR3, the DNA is TGTGCCAGCAGGCAGGGGGCCGGGGAGCTGTTTTTT.

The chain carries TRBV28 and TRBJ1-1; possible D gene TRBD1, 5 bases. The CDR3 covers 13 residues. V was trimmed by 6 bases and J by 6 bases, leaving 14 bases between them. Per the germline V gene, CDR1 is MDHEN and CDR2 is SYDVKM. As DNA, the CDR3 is TGTGCCAGCAGCCCCTCGGGGGGTGCTGAAGCTTTCTTT. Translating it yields CASSPSGGAEAFF.

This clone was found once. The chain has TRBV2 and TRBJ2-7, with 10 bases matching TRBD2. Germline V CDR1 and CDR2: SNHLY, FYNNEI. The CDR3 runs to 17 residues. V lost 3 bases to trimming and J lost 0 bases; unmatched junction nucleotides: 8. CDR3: CASSDGLAEMSSYEQYF. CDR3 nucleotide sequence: TGTGCCAGCAGTGACGGACTAGCGGAAATGAGCTCCTACGAGCAGTACTTC.

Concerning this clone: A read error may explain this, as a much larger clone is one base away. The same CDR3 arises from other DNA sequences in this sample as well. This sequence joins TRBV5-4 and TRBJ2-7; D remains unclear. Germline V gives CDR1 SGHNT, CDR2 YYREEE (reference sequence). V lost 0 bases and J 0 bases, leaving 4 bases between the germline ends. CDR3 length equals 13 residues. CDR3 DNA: TGTGCCAGCAGCTTGGGCAACTCCTACGAGCAGTACTTC. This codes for CASSLGNSYEQYF.

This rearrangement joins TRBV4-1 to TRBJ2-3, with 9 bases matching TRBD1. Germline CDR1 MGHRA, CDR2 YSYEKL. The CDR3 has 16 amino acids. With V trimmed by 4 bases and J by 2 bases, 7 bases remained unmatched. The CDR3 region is CASSLEQGANTDTQYF. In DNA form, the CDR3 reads TGCGCCAGCAGCCTTGAACAGGGGGCGAACACAGATACGCAGTATTTT.

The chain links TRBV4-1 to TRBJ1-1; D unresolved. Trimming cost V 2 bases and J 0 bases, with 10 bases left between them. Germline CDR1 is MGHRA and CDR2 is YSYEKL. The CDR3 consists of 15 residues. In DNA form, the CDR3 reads TGCGCCAGCAGCCAACGGCCGGCCATGAACACTGAAGCTTTCTTT. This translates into CASSQRPAMNTEAFF.

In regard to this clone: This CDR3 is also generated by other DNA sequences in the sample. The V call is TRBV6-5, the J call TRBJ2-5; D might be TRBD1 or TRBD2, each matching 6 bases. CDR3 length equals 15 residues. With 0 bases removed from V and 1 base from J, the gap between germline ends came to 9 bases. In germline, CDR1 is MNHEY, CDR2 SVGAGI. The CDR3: CASSYSGGLQETQYF. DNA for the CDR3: TGTGCCAGCAGTTACTCAGGGGGGCTCCAAGAGACCCAGTACTTC.

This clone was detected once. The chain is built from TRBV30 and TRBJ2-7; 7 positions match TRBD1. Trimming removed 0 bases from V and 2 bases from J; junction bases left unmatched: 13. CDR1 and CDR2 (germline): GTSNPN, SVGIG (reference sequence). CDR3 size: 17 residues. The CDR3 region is CAWSVPKGAGGTYEQYF. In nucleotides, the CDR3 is TGTGCCTGGAGTGTACCGAAAGGAGCAGGGGGTACCTACGAGCAGTACTTC.

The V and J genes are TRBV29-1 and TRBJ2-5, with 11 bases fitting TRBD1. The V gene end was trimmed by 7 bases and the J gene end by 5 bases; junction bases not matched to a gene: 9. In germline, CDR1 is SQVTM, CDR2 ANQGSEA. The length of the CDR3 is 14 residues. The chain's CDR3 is CSARGTGGQETQYF. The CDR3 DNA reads TGCAGCGCGAGAGGGACAGGGGGTCAGGAGACCCAGTACTTC. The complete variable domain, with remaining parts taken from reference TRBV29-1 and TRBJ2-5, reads SAVISQKPSRDICQRGTSLTIQCQVDSQVTMMFWYRQQPGQSLTLIATANQGSEATYESGFVIDKFPISRPNLTFSTLTVSNMSPEDSSIYLCSARGTGGQETQYFGPGTRLLVL.